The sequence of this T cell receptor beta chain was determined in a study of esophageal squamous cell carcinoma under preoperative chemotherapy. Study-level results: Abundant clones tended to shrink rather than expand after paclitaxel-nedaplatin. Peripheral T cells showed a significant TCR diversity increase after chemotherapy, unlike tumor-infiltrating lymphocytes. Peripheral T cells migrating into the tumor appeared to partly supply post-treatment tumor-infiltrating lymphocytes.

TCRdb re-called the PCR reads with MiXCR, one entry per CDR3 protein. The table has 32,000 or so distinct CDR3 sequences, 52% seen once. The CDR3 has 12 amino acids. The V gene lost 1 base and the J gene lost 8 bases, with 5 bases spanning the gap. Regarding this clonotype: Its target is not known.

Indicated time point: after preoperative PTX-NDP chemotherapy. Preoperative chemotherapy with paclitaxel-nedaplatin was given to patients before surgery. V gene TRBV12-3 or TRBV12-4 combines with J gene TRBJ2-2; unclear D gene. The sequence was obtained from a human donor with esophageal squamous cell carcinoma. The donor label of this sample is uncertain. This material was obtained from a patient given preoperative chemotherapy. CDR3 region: CASSLELGELFF. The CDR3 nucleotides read TGTGCCAGCAGTTTAGAGCTTGGGGAGCTGTTTTTT.